What follows describes a single T cell receptor beta chain. Its antigen is not known. These data are taken from a study of Tregs in tolerant kidney transplant recipients. Study summary: Mixed chimerism was transient after nonmyeloablative marrow transplants from related graft donors. Study conclusions and caveats: No direct test of biological reproducibility was done here. The small number of patients limits these findings pending further validation.

Trimming pared 6 bases from V and 6 bases from J, leaving 11 bases between. Germline V gives CDR1 MNHNS, CDR2 SASEGT. The CDR3 is 13 residues long. Profiled with immunoSEQ multiplex PCR; TCRdb holds only in-frame clones, not every one. The sample has approximately 60,000 clones, roughly 98% seen once. The chain uses TRBV6-1 and TRBJ2-2, with D tentatively TRBD2 (5 bases). This receptor was identified in a human donor who received a combined kidney and bone marrow transplant. The sequencing used Tregs from blood, collected before the transplant. The CDR3 DNA is TGTGCCAGCAGGCGAGGGCTCGCCGGGGAGCTGTTTTTT. This sequence encodes CASRRGLAGELFF.